These 8 T cell receptor beta chains came from one sample sequenced in a study of blood T cell repertoires in COVID-19. Clones were sequenced by immunoSEQ multiplex PCR, and TCRdb holds only the in-frame ones, with some missing. The sample comprises approximately 220,000 clones, 70% to 90% of which are singletons, and around 0.7% rests with the top ten. The sample was peripheral blood. The receptors here all came from a man aged 35-49 years with acute or convalescent COVID-19.

This chain joins TRBV19 and TRBJ1-1; D is possibly TRBD1 (5 bases). The CDR3 runs 15 residues. Trimming removed 0 bases at V and 0 bases at J, with 8 bases between. Germline V gene sequence: CDR1 LNHDA, CDR2 SQIVND (reference sequence). The CDR3 is CASSIEGRVNTEAFF. The CDR3 coding sequence is TGTGCCAGTAGTATAGAGGGCAGGGTGAACACTGAAGCTTTCTTT.

The chain joins TRBV7-3 to TRBJ1-2; the match to TRBD1 covers 7 bases. The germline V gene encodes CDR1 SGHTA and CDR2 FQGTGA. This CDR3 is built from 15 residues. Trimming cost V 5 bases and J 6 bases; bases outside gene matches: 12. DNA for the CDR3: TGTGCCAGCAGCCCCCGGAAGACAGGGATTGATGGCTACACCTTC. Amino acid sequence: CASSPRKTGIDGYTF.

About this clone: One end of the junction is discordant with germline, which a read error may explain. The chain has TRBV6-5 and TRBJ2-7; the match to TRBD1 covers 9 bases. The CDR3 is 11 residues long. The germline CDR1 and CDR2 sequences are MNHEY and SVGAGI. CDR3 sequence (DNA): TGTGCCAGCAGCCCCCCGGGACAGGGAGACTTC. Protein: CASSPPGQGDF.

This chain connects TRBV18 to TRBJ2-7; perhaps TRBD1 as D (6 bases). Germline V gene sequence: CDR1 KGHSH, CDR2 LQKENI. Trimming cost V 0 bases and J 3 bases, with 15 bases left between them. This CDR3 spans 16 amino acids. The CDR3 sequence: CASSPPWAGVDYEQYF. DNA for the CDR3: TGTGCCAGCTCACCACCGTGGGCAGGGGTGGACTACGAGCAGTACTTC.

The chain is built from TRBV19 and TRBJ2-7, with D possibly being TRBD1 (6 bases). The CDR3 is 13 residues long. The germline V gene has CDR1 LNHDA and CDR2 SQIVND (reference sequence). V was pared by 5 bases and J by 3 bases, with 11 bases between. In nucleotides, the CDR3 is TGTGCCAGTAGTTCAACAGGGCTCTACGAGCAGTACTTC. Translated: CASSSTGLYEQYF. The full variable domain, its missing parts supplied by reference TRBV19 and TRBJ2-7, is DGGITQSPKYLFRKEGQNVTLSCEQNLNHDAMYWYRQDPGQGLRLIYYSQIVNDFQKGDIAEGYSVSREKKESFPLTVTSAQKNPTAFYLCASSSTGLYEQYFGPGTRLTVT.

CDR3 coding DNA: TGTGCCAGCAGTTTATCCTGGAACACCGGGGAGCTGTTTTTT. As protein: CASSLSWNTGELFF. V gene TRBV27 combines with J gene TRBJ2-2, with D unresolved. The germline gives CDR1 MNHEY, CDR2 SMNVEV (reference sequence). This CDR3 is 14 amino acids long. V was shortened by 0 bases and J by 1 base, with 3 bases between the two germline ends.

The V and J genes are TRBV27 and TRBJ2-3; perhaps TRBD2 as D (5 bases). Deletions cut 0 bases from V and 14 bases from J, with 12 bases between. The germline gives CDR1 MNHEY, CDR2 SMNVEV (reference sequence). The CDR3 spans 12 residues. The CDR3 DNA is TGTGCCAGCAGTTTATCCGGCGGGCGGTCGTATTTT. It is translated as CASSLSGGRSYF.

This chain links TRBV7-9 with TRBJ1-2; D possibly corresponds to TRBD1 (5 bases). The CDR3 consists of 17 residues. V was shortened by 3 bases and J by 4 bases, with 21 bases between the two germline ends. Per the germline V gene, CDR1 is SEHNR and CDR2 is FQNEAQ (reference sequence). This CDR3 reads CASSFQGGRDSSYGYTF. The CDR3, as DNA: TGTGCCAGCAGCTTCCAGGGCGGCAGGGACTCGAGCTATGGCTACACCTTC. Combining the CDR3 with reference TRBV7-9 and TRBJ1-2 gives the whole variable domain DTGVSQNPRHKITKRGQNVTFRCDPISEHNRLYWYRQTLGQGPEFLTYFQNEAQLEKSRLLSDRFSAERPKGSFSTLEIQRTEQGDSAMYLCASSFQGGRDSSYGYTFGSGTRLTVV.